The clone carrying this T cell receptor (beta chain) was counted only a few times. Repertoires were generated with immunoSEQ multiplex PCR, while TCRdb's copy carries only in-frame clones and drops some. The table lists about 330,000 clones, around 86% of them singletons, with about 0.8% in the top ten. Trimming took off 3 bases at V and 4 bases at J, with 16 bases between the two ends. CDR1 and CDR2 (germline): SGDLS, YYNGEE. The CDR3 covers 16 residues. The data belong to a study of cytomegalovirus exposure and HLA in healthy donors. Material: PBMCs. The TCR originated in a woman aged 18-30 years in good health and CMV-seronegative. This chain uses TRBV9 with TRBJ2-2; tentatively, D is TRBD2 (7 bases). CDR3 region: CASSETSGEGTGELFF. The DNA of the CDR3 is TGTGCCAGCAGCGAGACCTCAGGGGAGGGCACCGGGGAGCTGTTTTTT.